These T cell receptor beta chains were read from a single sample in a study of metastatic and nonmetastatic thyroid tumors. TCRdb re-analyzed the PCR reads through MiXCR. The data hold about 17,000 clones, with 34% observed a single time. The sample was tumor tissue. The receptors come from a female donor with papillary thyroid cancer or a benign thyroid nodule (not recorded which). Some clones in this sample may be carry-over from other donors' samples. The CDR3 runs from the conserved cysteine through the conserved F or W. A D gene is named only where the DNA matches it firmly. Only part of the rows carry a size: once, few, many, or a class if the clone is expanded.

>TRBV6-1|NA|NA|TRBJ1-1
CASSRGNTEAFF
TGTGCCAGCTCTAGGGGGAACACTGAAGCTTTCTTT
>TRBV6-1|TRBD1|NA|TRBJ1-6
CASRRGTGGTTSGNSPLHF
TGTGCCAGCAGACGGGGGACAGGAGGCACCACCTCTGGAAATTCACCCCTCCACTTT
>TRBV3-1|TRBD1|NA|TRBJ1-2
CASSHADRGSGYTF
TGTGCCAGCAGCCATGCGGACAGGGGTAGTGGCTACACCTTC
>TRBV28|NA|few|TRBJ2-3
CASSWTFTDTQYF
TGTGCCAGCAGTTGGACTTTCACAGATACGCAGTATTTT
>TRBV28|TRBD2|few|TRBJ2-1
CDSSHPGGRANNEQFF
TGTGACAGCAGTCACCCGGGGGGGAGGGCTAACAATGAGCAGTTCTTC
>TRBV10-2|NA|few|TRBJ2-7
CASKRGSSYEQYF
TGCGCCAGCAAACGTGGAAGCTCCTACGAGCAGTACTTC
>TRBV5-1|NA|NA|TRBJ1-2
CASSGAQGVYGYTF
TGCGCCAGCAGCGGCGCGCAGGGAGTCTATGGCTACACCTTC
>TRBV20-1|TRBD1|medium-sized|TRBJ2-1
CSARGQGLSSYNEQFF
TGCAGTGCTAGGGGACAGGGTCTGAGCTCCTACAATGAGCAGTTCTTC
>TRBV5-1|NA|medium-sized|TRBJ2-2
CASSLAFSRSHKGTGELFF
TGCGCCAGCAGCTTGGCATTTTCGAGGTCACATAAAGGCACCGGGGAGCTGTTTTTT
>TRBV6-1|TRBD1|NA|TRBJ2-5
CASTAPGQKETQYF
TGTGCCAGCACCGCCCCGGGACAGAAAGAGACCCAGTACTTC
>TRBV5-1|TRBD1|NA|TRBJ2-1
CASSLTGDGDEQFF
TGCGCCAGCAGCCTAACAGGGGACGGGGATGAGCAGTTCTTC
>TRBV6-1|TRBD2|NA|TRBJ2-7
CASSDSGKSSYEQYF
TGTGCCAGCAGCGATAGCGGGAAGTCTTCCTACGAGCAGTACTTC
>TRBV7-2|NA|medium-sized|TRBJ2-2
CASSSFLTGRNTGELFF
TGTGCCAGCAGCTCCTTCCTAACAGGGCGTAACACCGGGGAGCTGTTTTTT
>TRBV5-5|NA|NA|TRBJ2-7
CASYSGAEQYF
TGTGCCAGCTACTCCGGGGCCGAGCAGTACTTC
>TRBV20-1|NA|NA|TRBJ2-7
CSAPGTAASGQYF
TGCAGTGCCCCCGGGACGGCGGCCTCAGGGCAGTACTTC
>TRBV27|NA|NA|TRBJ1-5
CASSLSMGNQPQHF
TGTGCCAGCAGTTTATCGATGGGGAATCAGCCCCAGCATTTT
>TRBV20-1|NA|medium-sized|TRBJ1-2
CSARPILYGYTF
TGCAGTGCTAGACCAATCCTCTATGGCTACACCTTC
>TRBV6-2/TRBV6-3|NA|NA|TRBJ1-1
CASRIVGLDTEAFF
TGTGCCAGCAGAATAGTGGGTTTGGACACTGAAGCTTTCTTT
>TRBV2|TRBD2|NA|TRBJ2-5
CASSPTSGETQYF
TGTGCCAGCAGCCCGACTAGCGGGGAGACCCAGTACTTC
>TRBV14|NA|NA|TRBJ1-2
CASSQTTYGYTF
TGTGCCAGCAGCCAGACAACTTATGGCTACACCTTC
>TRBV4-3|TRBD1|NA|TRBJ1-2
CASILSSGQGDGYTF
TGCGCCAGCATTCTCTCATCCGGACAGGGGGATGGCTACACCTTC
>TRBV5-1|NA|once|TRBJ1-2
CASSSAGLSGYTF
TGCGCCAGCAGCTCGGCAGGGTTAAGCGGCTACACCTTC
>TRBV19|TRBD2|NA|TRBJ2-1
CASSPIIAGYLNEQFF
TGTGCCAGTAGTCCAATTATAGCGGGATATCTGAATGAGCAGTTCTTC
>TRBV18|NA|many|TRBJ1-1
CASSPWAEMNTEAFF
TGTGCCAGCTCACCATGGGCAGAGATGAACACTGAAGCTTTCTTT